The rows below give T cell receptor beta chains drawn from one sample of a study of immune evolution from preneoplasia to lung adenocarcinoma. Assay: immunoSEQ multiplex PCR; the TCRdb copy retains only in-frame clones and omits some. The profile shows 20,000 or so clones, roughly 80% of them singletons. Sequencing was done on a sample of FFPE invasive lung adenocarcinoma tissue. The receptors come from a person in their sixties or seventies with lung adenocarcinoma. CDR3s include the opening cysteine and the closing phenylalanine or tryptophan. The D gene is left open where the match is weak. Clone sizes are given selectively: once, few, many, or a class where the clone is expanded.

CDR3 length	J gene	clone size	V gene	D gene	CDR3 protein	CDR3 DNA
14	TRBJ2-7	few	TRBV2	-	CASSGSGSLYEQYF	TGTGCCAGCAGTGGTAGTGGGTCTCTCTACGAGCAGTACTTC
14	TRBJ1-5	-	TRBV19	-	CASSLQTSNQPQHF	TGTGCCAGTAGTTTGCAGACTAGCAATCAGCCCCAGCATTTT
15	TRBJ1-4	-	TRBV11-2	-	CASSFQGRHNEKLFF	TGTGCCAGCAGCTTTCAGGGCAGGCATAATGAAAAACTGTTTTTT
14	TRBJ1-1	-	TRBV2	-	CASTTLRGGTEAFF	TGTGCCAGCACCACGCTAAGGGGCGGCACTGAAGCTTTCTTT
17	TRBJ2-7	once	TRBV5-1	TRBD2	CASSLGFSGSANYEQYF	TGCGCCAGCAGCTTGGGTTTCAGCGGGAGTGCCAACTACGAGCAGTACTTC
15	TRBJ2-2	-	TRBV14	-	CASSQDTLNTGELFF	TGTGCCAGCAGCCAAGACACCTTAAACACCGGGGAGCTGTTTTTT
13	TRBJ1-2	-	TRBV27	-	CASSLWGNYGYTF	TGTGCCAGCAGTTTATGGGGGAACTATGGCTACACCTTC
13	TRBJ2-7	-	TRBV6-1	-	CASSFRGGREQYF	TGTGCCAGCAGTTTCCGAGGAGGGAGGGAGCAGTACTTC
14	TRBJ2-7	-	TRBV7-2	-	CASSLGRFSYEQYF	TGTGCCAGCAGCTTGGGGCGGTTCTCCTACGAGCAGTACTTC
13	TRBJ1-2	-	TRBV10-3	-	CAIQGTDTYGYTF	TGTGCCATCCAAGGGACGGACACCTATGGCTACACCTTC
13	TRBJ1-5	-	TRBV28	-	CASSKTNNQPQHF	TGTGCCAGCAGCAAAACAAACAATCAGCCCCAGCATTTT
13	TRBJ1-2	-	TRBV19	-	CATADTINYGYTF	TGTGCCACCGCGGACACGATTAACTATGGCTACACCTTC
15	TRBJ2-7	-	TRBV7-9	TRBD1	CASSPEGDRAYEQYF	TGTGCCAGCAGCCCAGAGGGGGACAGGGCCTACGAGCAGTACTTC